This TCR beta chain comes out of a study of graft-versus-host responses after intestinal transplantation. Study-wide background: In this cohort, recipients had multivisceral, liver-intestinal, or isolated intestinal transplants. Uniformly, recipients were administered anti-thymocyte globulin induction with subsequent tacrolimus and steroids for approximately three years.

The assay was immunoSEQ multiplex PCR, and TCRdb's table has in-frame clones only and misses some. The sample gives about 73,000 clones, around 89% of which show up once; less than 5% is in the top ten. The study, taken as a whole, reports: Researchers found GvH clones in recipient marrow, and some showed up first in ileum or blood. Peak GvH clone levels in circulation were associated with early post-transplant HvG declines.

Points on this clone: Antigen specificity is unknown.

Trimming cost V 4 bases and J 0 bases, with 17 bases left between them. This CDR3 spans 17 amino acids. The receptor was isolated from a human donor who was the organ donor for an intestinal transplant. This sequence joins TRBV23-1 and TRBJ2-3; D might be TRBD1 (6 bases). TRBV23-1 is known as an ORF, though its function is uncertain. Sequences were derived from unstimulated CD8+ T cells sorted from spleen or lymph node cells, sampled before transplant. This CDR3 reads CASSRPRDKTSTDTQYF. CDR3 sequence (DNA): TGCGCCAGCAGTCGGCCCCGGGACAAGACTAGCACAGATACGCAGTATTTT.